This TCR beta chain comes out of a study of CD8+ T cells in alopecia areata. Reverse transcribed after extraction, RNA yielded cDNA as the sequencing template. TCRdb's copy holds only in-frame clones and misses some; the assay was immunoSEQ multiplex PCR. The sample holds fewer than 150,000 clones, 55% to 70% seen once. This CDR3 spans 11 amino acids. In germline, CDR1 is DFQATT, CDR2 SNEGSKA (reference sequence). Trimming took 7 bases from V and 1 from J, leaving 5 bases between them. On this clone itself: Its antigen is not identified.

The study's findings and limits: Lesional scalp displayed greater clonality than normal scalp, most notably in alopecia totalis/universalis.

This chain joins TRBV20-1 and TRBJ2-4; the D is unclear. The sample was CD4+ T cells sorted from blood. This sequence was found in a human donor in good health. The CDR3 coding sequence is TGCAGTGGAGAGGCCAAAAACATTCAGTACTTC. Its protein product is CSGEAKNIQYF.